The T cell receptor (beta chain) under discussion was sequenced for a study of T cell repertoires in cytomegalovirus infection. Study overall: Carrying CMV and the relevant HLA type showed in public TCR beta signatures.

Study-wide findings and caveats: CMV-specific HLA-C-restricted TCR beta clonotypes dominated the ex vivo response.

Germline V gives CDR1 SGHTA, CDR2 FQGNSA. V lost 1 base to trimming and J lost 6 bases; unmatched junction nucleotides: 5. The CDR3 length is 16 residues. TCRdb processed the reads anew with MiXCR; each CDR3 protein has one entry. This sample carries 100,000 to 150,000 distinct CDR3 sequences, 20% to 30% of them seen once, and the ten largest clones take roughly 35%. Comments on this clonotype: What it binds is unknown.

The J gene is TRBJ2-5, the V gene TRBV7-2; TRBD2 agrees at 13 bases. Sequencing was done on a sample of PBMCs, sequenced either directly or after in vitro stimulation (not recorded which). This clonotype originated in a human donor in good health (CMV status not recorded). Some clones in this sample may be carry-over from other donors' samples. CDR3 nucleotides: TGTGCCAGCAGCTTAGAGGGGACTAGCGGGGTGCAGACCCAGTACTTC. Protein: CASSLEGTSGVQTQYF.